These T cell receptor beta chains were read from a single sample in a study of PD-1 blockade in classical Hodgkin lymphoma. The data were produced by immunoSEQ multiplex PCR, yet TCRdb's version contains in-frame clones alone and is incomplete. The table lists around 30,000 clones, 86% of them singletons. This material consisted of CD4+ T cells from blood, taken before the fourth cycle of nivolumab. Receptor source: a human donor with classical Hodgkin lymphoma. Each CDR3 is given with its conserved first and last residue. Fields, in order: J gene, D gene, CDR3 length, clone size, V gene, CDR3 protein, CDR3 DNA. D genes are given only for firm matches. Not all rows give a size; the values are once, few, many and, for expanded clones, a class.

TRBJ1-6	NA	15	NA	TRBV4-2	CASSQGGGRSSPLHF	TGTGCCAGCAGCCAAGGGGGAGGGCGGAGTTCACCCCTCCACTTT
TRBJ2-7	NA	13	NA	TRBV6-5	CASSRQIGYEQYF	TGTGCCAGCAGTCGACAGATCGGCTACGAGCAGTACTTC
TRBJ1-1	NA	14	NA	TRBV11-2	CASSLDWGGTEAFF	TGTGCCAGCAGCTTAGATTGGGGCGGGACTGAAGCTTTCTTT
TRBJ2-5	NA	15	NA	TRBV7-2	CASSLGIGGVETQYF	TGTGCCAGCAGCTTAGGGATTGGGGGAGTCGAGACCCAGTACTTC
TRBJ2-5	TRBD1	15	NA	TRBV5-1	CASSRTGDHQETQYF	TGCGCCAGCAGTAGGACAGGGGATCACCAAGAGACCCAGTACTTC
TRBJ1-5	TRBD1	15	NA	TRBV6-1	CASSGEAGGGQPQHF	TGTGCCAGCAGTGGCGAGGCAGGGGGCGGTCAGCCCCAGCATTTT
TRBJ2-5	TRBD2	17	NA	TRBV5-4	CASSLAGGTSSQETQYF	TGTGCCAGCAGCTTGGCTGGTGGGACTAGCTCCCAAGAGACCCAGTACTTC
TRBJ1-4	NA	13	NA	TRBV5-5	CASSLSPYEKLFF	TGTGCCAGCAGCTTGTCGCCGTATGAAAAACTGTTTTTT
TRBJ2-1	NA	14	NA	TRBV5-4	CASSLLHTYNEQFF	TGTGCCAGCAGCTTGCTACATACCTACAATGAGCAGTTCTTC
TRBJ1-6	NA	17	NA	TRBV18	CASSPVGWETYNSPLHF	TGTGCCAGCTCACCGGTCGGCTGGGAGACCTATAATTCACCCCTCCACTTT
TRBJ2-1	NA	17	NA	TRBV7-8	CASSTKRGFEAYNEQFF	TGTGCCAGCAGCACAAAAAGGGGATTCGAGGCCTACAATGAGCAGTTCTTC
TRBJ1-5	NA	15	few	TRBV6-5	CASSTGSWSNQPQHF	TGTGCCAGCAGTACAGGATCTTGGAGCAATCAGCCCCAGCATTTT
TRBJ2-5	TRBD2	16	NA	TRBV5-1	CASSDGLAGGLETQYF	TGCGCCAGCAGCGACGGACTAGCGGGAGGGTTGGAGACCCAGTACTTC
TRBJ1-6	NA	15	NA	TRBV19	CASSFRTADNSPLHF	TGTGCCAGTAGTTTCCGGACGGCGGATAATTCACCCCTCCACTTT
TRBJ2-5	TRBD1	14	NA	TRBV5-1	CASSRDRGLETQYF	TGCGCCAGCAGCCGGGACAGGGGGCTTGAGACCCAGTACTTC
TRBJ1-4	TRBD1	17	once	TRBV7-9	CASSRRQGTPPNEKLFF	TGTGCCAGCAGCCGCCGACAGGGGACCCCCCCTAATGAAAAACTGTTTTTT
TRBJ2-7	NA	14	NA	TRBV6-1	CASSEVGISYEQYF	TGTGCCAGCAGTGAAGTAGGTATCTCCTACGAGCAGTACTTC
TRBJ2-5	NA	12	NA	TRBV7-2	CASSLGLGTQYF	TGTGCCAGCAGCTTGGGTCTGGGGACCCAGTACTTC
TRBJ2-1	NA	15	NA	TRBV7-2	CASSQTRGAYNEQFF	TGTGCCAGCAGCCAAACCAGGGGGGCGTACAATGAGCAGTTCTTC
TRBJ2-7	TRBD1	15	NA	TRBV18	CASSPQQGASGEQYF	TGTGCCAGCTCACCACAACAGGGGGCATCGGGGGAGCAGTACTTC
TRBJ1-4	NA	12	NA	TRBV11-2	CASSGGLEKLFF	TGTGCCAGCAGCGGAGGGCTTGAAAAACTGTTTTTT
TRBJ2-5	NA	11	NA	TRBV28	CASSLVETQYF	TGTGCCAGCAGTTTAGTGGAGACCCAGTACTTC
TRBJ2-3	TRBD1	16	NA	TRBV18	CASSLMTGGSGDTQYF	TGTGCCAGCTCACTCATGACAGGGGGCTCAGGAGATACGCAGTATTTT
TRBJ2-3	NA	13	NA	TRBV4-1	CASSRLATDTQYF	TGCGCCAGCAGCCGGCTAGCGACAGATACGCAGTATTTT
TRBJ2-2	NA	13	NA	TRBV6-7	CARGGGIPGELFF	TGTGCCAGGGGTGGAGGGATTCCCGGGGAGCTGTTTTTT
TRBJ2-7	NA	17	few	TRBV10-1	CASSELGTVWGAYEQYF	TGCGCCAGCAGTGAGTTGGGGACAGTTTGGGGGGCCTACGAGCAGTACTTC
TRBJ1-5	NA	15	NA	TRBV7-4	CASRVNRDGNQPQHF	TGTGCCAGCAGAGTCAACAGGGATGGCAATCAGCCCCAGCATTTT
TRBJ1-1	NA	15	NA	TRBV18	CASSLRTGGGTEAFF	TGTGCCAGCTCACTGCGGACCGGGGGAGGAACTGAAGCTTTCTTT
TRBJ1-4	TRBD1	16	NA	TRBV4-1	CASSRKSQGGGEKLFF	TGCGCCAGCAGCCGAAAGAGCCAGGGGGGTGGTGAAAAACTGTTTTTT
TRBJ1-1	NA	11	NA	TRBV5-6	CASSFQYEAFF	TGTGCCAGCAGCTTCCAGTATGAAGCTTTCTTT
TRBJ2-5	NA	16	NA	TRBV27	CASRPAGLRRGETQYF	TGTGCCAGCCGACCTGCGGGGCTGCGCCGTGGGGAGACCCAGTACTTC
TRBJ2-4	NA	13	NA	TRBV6-5	CASSGTSGNIQYF	TGTGCCAGCAGTGGGACTTCAGGAAACATTCAGTACTTC
TRBJ2-7	TRBD2	14	NA	TRBV6-5	CASSRLAGRYEQYF	TGTGCCAGCAGTAGACTAGCGGGAAGGTACGAGCAGTACTTC
TRBJ2-7	TRBD2	18	once	TRBV5-1	CASSFTGTSGRSSYEQYF	TGCGCCAGCAGCTTTACCGGGACTAGCGGGAGGAGCTCCTACGAGCAGTACTTC